This TCR beta chain was recovered during a study of shared clonotypes between healthy human individuals. As for the study in general: Three plates were used per donor for CD4 naive, three for CD4 memory, two for CD8 naive and one for CD8 memory. Study conclusions and caveats: Few donors limited the genetic and exposure-history diversity represented.

Sequencing used immunoSEQ multiplex PCR; TCRdb keeps in-frame clones, though not all of them. The table has a few hundred thousand clones, approximately 97% seen once. As concerns this clone: Its antigen is unknown.

This CDR3 has 14 amino acids. The V gene end was trimmed by 2 bases and the J gene end by 5 bases; junction bases not matched to a gene: 2. From germline, CDR1 is PRHDT and CDR2 FYEKMQ (reference sequence). The TCR originated in a woman in her 30s in good health. The chain is built from TRBV13 and TRBJ2-1; 8 nucleotides line up with TRBD2. The sequenced material came from naive CD4+ T cells sorted from blood. Subset given: CD45RA+ positively selected. The CDR3 loop is CASSLPAGDNEQFF. CDR3 in DNA: TGTGCCAGCAGCTTACCAGCGGGAGACAATGAGCAGTTCTTC.